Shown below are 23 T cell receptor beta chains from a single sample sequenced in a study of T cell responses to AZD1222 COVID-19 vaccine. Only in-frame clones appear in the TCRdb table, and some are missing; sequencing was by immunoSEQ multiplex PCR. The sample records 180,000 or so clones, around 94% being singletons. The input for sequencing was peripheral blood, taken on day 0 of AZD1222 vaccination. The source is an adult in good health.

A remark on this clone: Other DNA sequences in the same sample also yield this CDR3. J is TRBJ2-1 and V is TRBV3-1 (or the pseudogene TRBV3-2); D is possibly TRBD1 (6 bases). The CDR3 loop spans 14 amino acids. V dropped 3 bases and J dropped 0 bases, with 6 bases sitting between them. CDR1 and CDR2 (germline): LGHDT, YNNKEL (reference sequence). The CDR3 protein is CASSQDSSYNEQFF. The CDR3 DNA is TGTGCCAGCAGCCAGGACAGCTCCTACAATGAGCAGTTCTTC.

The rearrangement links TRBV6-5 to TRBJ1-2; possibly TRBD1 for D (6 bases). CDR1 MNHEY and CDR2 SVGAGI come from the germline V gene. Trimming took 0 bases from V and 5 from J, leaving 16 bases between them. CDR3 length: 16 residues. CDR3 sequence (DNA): TGTGCCAGCAGTTACTCGAGGTGGGGGGGCGCATATGGCTACACCTTC. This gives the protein CASSYSRWGGAYGYTF.

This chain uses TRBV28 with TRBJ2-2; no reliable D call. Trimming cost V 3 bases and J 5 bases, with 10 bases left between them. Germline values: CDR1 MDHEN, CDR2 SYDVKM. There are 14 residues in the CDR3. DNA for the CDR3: TGTGCCAGCAGTTTGCAGACTGGGACCGGGGAGCTGTTTTTT. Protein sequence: CASSLQTGTGELFF.

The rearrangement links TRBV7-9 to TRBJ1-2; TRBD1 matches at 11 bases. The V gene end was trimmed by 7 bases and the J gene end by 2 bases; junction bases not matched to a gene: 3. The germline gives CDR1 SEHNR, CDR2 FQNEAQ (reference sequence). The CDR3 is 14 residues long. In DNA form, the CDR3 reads TGTGCCAGCACCGGGACAGGGGGGAACTATGGCTACACCTTC. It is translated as CASTGTGGNYGYTF.

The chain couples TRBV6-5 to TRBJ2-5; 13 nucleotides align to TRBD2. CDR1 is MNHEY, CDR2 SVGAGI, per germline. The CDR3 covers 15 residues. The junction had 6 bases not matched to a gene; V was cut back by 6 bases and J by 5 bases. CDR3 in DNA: TGTGCCAGCAGCGGACTAGCGGGAGTCTTGGAGACCCAGTACTTC. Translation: CASSGLAGVLETQYF.

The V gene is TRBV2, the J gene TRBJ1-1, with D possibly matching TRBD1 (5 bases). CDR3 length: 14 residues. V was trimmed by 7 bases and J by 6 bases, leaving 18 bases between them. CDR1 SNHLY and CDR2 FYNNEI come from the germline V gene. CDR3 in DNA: TGTGCCAGCACAGCAGGGAGGAGATTACCTGAAGCTTTCTTT. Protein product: CASTAGRRLPEAFF. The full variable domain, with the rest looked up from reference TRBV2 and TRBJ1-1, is EPEVTQTPSHQVTQMGQEVILRCVPISNHLYFYWYRQILGQKVEFLVSFYNNEISEKSEIFDDQFSVERPDGSNFTLKIRSTKLEDSAMYFCASTAGRRLPEAFFGQGTRLTVV.

CDR3 DNA sequence: TGTGCCAGCAGTGATGGTGGGACTCTACGAGGGCAGTACTTC. It specifies CASSDGGTLRGQYF. V usage is TRBV25-1 and J usage is TRBJ2-7; D is possibly TRBD2 (6 bases). Trimming cost V 3 bases and J 9 bases, with 18 bases left between them. In germline, CDR1 is MGHDK, CDR2 SYGVNS. The CDR3 consists of 14 residues.

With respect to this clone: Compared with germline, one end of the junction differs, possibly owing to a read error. In nucleotides, the CDR3 is TGTGCCAGCAGTGATTGGGGTTCTTACCTCTTC. As protein: CASSDWGSYLF. The genes are TRBV2 and TRBJ2-7; D is unresolved. Germline values: CDR1 SNHLY, CDR2 FYNNEI. The CDR3 totals 11 residues.

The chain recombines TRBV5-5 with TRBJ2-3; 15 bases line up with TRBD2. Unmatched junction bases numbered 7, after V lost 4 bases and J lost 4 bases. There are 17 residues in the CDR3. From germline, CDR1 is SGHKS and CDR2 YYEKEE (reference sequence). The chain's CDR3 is CASSGGLAGGGPDTQYF. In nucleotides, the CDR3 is TGTGCCAGCAGCGGGGGACTAGCGGGAGGAGGGCCAGATACGCAGTATTTT.

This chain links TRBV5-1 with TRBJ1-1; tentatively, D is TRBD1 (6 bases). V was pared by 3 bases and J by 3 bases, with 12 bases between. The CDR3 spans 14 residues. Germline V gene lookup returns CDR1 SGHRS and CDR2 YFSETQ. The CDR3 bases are TGCGCCAGCAGCTCAGCGGGGGGCTACACTGAAGCTTTCTTT. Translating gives CASSSAGGYTEAFF.

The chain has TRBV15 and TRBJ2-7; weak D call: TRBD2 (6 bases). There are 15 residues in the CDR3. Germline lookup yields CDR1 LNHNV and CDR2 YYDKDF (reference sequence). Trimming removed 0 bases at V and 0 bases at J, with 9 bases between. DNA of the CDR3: TGTGCCACCAGCAGAGATGTGACTAGCTCCTACGAGCAGTACTTC. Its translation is CATSRDVTSSYEQYF.

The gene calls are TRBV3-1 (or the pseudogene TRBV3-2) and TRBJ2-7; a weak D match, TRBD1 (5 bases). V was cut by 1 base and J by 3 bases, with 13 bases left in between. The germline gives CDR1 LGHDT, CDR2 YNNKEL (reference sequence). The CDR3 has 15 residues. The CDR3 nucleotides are TGTGCCAGCAGCCAAGGGGCGGACACTAACTACGAGCAGTACTTC. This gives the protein CASSQGADTNYEQYF.

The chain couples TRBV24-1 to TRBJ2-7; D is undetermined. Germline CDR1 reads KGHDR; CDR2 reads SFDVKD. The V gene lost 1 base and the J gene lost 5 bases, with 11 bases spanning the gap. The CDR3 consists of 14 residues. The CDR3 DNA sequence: TGTGCCACCAGTGATTTTCGGACCAGCAACGAGCAGTACTTC. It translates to CATSDFRTSNEQYF.

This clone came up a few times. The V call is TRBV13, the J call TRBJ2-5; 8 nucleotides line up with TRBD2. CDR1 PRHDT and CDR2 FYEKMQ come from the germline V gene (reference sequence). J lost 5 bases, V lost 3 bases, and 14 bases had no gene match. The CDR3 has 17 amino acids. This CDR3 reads CASSFWFERESGETQYF. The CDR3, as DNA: TGTGCCAGCAGCTTTTGGTTCGAGCGGGAGTCGGGGGAGACCCAGTACTTC.

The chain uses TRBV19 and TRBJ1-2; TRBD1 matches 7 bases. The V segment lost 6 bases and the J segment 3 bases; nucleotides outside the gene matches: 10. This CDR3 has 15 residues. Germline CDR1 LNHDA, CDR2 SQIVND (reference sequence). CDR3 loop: CASSPIITGDYGYTF. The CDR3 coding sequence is TGTGCCAGTAGCCCGATTATTACAGGGGACTATGGCTACACCTTC.

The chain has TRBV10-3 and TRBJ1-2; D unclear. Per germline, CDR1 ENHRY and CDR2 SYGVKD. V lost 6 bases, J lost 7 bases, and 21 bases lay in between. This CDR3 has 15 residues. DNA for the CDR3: TGTGCCATCAGCGAGGTCGGGGAATCTGTGAGTGGCTACACCTTC. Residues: CAISEVGESVSGYTF.

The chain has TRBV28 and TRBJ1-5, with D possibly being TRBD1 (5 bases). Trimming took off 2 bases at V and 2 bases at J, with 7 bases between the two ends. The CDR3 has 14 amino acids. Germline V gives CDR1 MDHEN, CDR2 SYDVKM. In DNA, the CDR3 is TGTGCCAGCAGTTTAGGGGGGGGCAATCAGCCCCAGCATTTT. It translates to CASSLGGGNQPQHF.

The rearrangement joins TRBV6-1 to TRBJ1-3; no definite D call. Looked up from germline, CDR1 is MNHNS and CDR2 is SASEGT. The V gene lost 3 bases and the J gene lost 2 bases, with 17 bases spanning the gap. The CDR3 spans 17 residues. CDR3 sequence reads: CASSESRMGRTGNTIYF. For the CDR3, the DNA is TGTGCCAGCAGTGAGTCTCGAATGGGCAGAACTGGAAACACCATATATTTT.

The CDR3 DNA reads as TGTGCCAGCAGTGAGGCGCTAACCGGCACTGAAGCTTTCTTT. It codes for CASSEALTGTEAFF. The V call is TRBV6-1, the J call TRBJ1-1, with D unresolved. V lost 3 bases and J lost 4, with 12 bases in between. This CDR3 has 14 amino acids. Germline V gene sequence: CDR1 MNHNS, CDR2 SASEGT.

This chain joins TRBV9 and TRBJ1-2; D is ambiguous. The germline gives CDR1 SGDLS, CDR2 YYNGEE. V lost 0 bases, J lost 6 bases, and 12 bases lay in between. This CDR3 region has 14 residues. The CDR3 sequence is CASSVATSNHGYTF. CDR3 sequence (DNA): TGTGCCAGCAGCGTAGCTACCAGTAATCATGGCTACACCTTC.

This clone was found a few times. DNA of the CDR3: TGCGCCAGCAGCTTGGCCTCAGGGGGTGGCTACACCTTC. Translated: CASSLASGGGYTF. J is TRBJ1-2 and V is TRBV5-1, with 7 bases identical to TRBD1. The CDR3 loop spans 13 amino acids. Unmatched junction bases numbered 3, after V lost 0 bases and J lost 7 bases. Germline lookup yields CDR1 SGHRS and CDR2 YFSETQ.

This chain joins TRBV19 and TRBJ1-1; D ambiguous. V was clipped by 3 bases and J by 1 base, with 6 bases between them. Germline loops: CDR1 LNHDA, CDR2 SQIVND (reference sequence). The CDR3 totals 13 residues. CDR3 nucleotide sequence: TGTGCCAGTAGTATCGCGGAGAACACTGAAGCTTTCTTT. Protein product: CASSIAENTEAFF.

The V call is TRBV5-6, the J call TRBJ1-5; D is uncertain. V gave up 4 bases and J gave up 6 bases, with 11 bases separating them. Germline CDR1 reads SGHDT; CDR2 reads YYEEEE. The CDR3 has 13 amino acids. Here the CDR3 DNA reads TGTGCCAGCAGCCCCACCCGAGGTCAGCCCCAGCATTTT. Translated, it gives CASSPTRGQPQHF.